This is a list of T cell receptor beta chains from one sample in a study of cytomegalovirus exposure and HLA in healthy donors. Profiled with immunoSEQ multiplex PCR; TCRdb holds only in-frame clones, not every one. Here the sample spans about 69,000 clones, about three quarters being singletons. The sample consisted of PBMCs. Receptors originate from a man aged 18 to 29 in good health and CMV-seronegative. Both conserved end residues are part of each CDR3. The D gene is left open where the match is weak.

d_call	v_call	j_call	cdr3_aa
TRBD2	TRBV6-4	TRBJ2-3	CASSDSAGGPDTQYF
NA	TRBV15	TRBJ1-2	CATSRDLQDEFGYTF
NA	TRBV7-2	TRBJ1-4	CASSSRGGGLGELFF
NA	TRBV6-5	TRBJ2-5	CASGEGGLIETQYF
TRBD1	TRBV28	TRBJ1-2	CASSLAGGAGGYTF
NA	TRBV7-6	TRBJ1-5	CASSLRQGWGNQPQHF
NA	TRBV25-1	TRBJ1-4	CASSDVIQGSGKLFF
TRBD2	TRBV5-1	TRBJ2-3	CASSWGLAGITDTQYF
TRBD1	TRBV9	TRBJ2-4	CASSATKGTGGLGAKNIQYF
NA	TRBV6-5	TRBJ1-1	CASSYTAESAEAFF
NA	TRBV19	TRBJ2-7	CASSIALDYEQYF
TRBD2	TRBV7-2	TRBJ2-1	CASSSPSGGASEQFF
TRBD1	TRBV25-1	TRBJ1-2	CASSWDRRSGYTF
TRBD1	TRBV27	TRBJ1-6	CASSLRPQGAKSPLHF
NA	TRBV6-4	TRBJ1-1	CASSEGVNTEAFF
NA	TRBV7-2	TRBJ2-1	CASSFGGEQFF
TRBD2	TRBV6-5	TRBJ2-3	CASRLAGSSTDTQYF
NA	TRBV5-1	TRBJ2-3	CASSLEGLQETDTQYF
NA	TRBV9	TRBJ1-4	CASSVRGYDEKLFF
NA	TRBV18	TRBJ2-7	CASSPPRQYF
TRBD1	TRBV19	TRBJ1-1	CASSSRLGQGMNTEAFF
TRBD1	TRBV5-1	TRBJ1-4	CASSLDRGWDQKLFF